These 4 T cell receptor beta chains were sequenced from one sample in a study of blood T cell repertoires in COVID-19. Data came from immunoSEQ multiplex PCR; TCRdb stores just in-frame clones and leaves some out. Of approximately 300,000 clones detected, 87% appear once; the ten largest clones hold 5.5% to 6%. The sequenced material came from PBMCs or T cells enriched from blood (not recorded which). These receptors were obtained from a woman in her thirties who had recovered from COVID-19.

This clone appeared a few times. This sequence joins TRBV19 and TRBJ2-7; tentatively, D is TRBD1 (5 bases). CDR1 LNHDA and CDR2 SQIVND come from the germline V gene (reference sequence). V shed 8 bases and J shed 2 bases, with 7 bases lying between them. This CDR3 has 11 residues. This CDR3 reads CASGRAYEQYF. The CDR3 DNA sequence: TGTGCCAGTGGCAGGGCCTACGAGCAGTACTTC. The full variable domain, its missing parts supplied by reference TRBV19 and TRBJ2-7, is DGGITQSPKYLFRKEGQNVTLSCEQNLNHDAMYWYRQDPGQGLRLIYYSQIVNDFQKGDIAEGYSVSREKKESFPLTVTSAQKNPTAFYLCASGRAYEQYFGPGTRLTVT.

V is TRBV2 and J is TRBJ1-1; 8 nucleotides match TRBD1. V shed 7 bases and J 3 bases; nucleotides not matched to a gene: 7. This CDR3 contains 14 residues. CDR1 SNHLY and CDR2 FYNNEI come from the germline V gene. This chain's CDR3 is CASTRTGRDTEAFF. The CDR3 nucleotides are TGTGCCAGCACCCGGACAGGGAGGGACACTGAAGCTTTCTTT.

The chain combines TRBV4-1 with TRBJ2-7, with 7 bases that match TRBD1. CDR1 is MGHRA, CDR2 YSYEKL, per germline. The CDR3 extends over 15 amino acids. V trimming: 1 base; J trimming: 5 bases; junction bases outside the gene matches: 8. CDR3 protein: CASSQGLTGTNEQYF. DNA of the CDR3: TGCGCCAGCAGCCAAGGGCTGACAGGGACGAACGAGCAGTACTTC.

The rearrangement links TRBV5-4 to TRBJ1-6, with 10 bases that match TRBD1. Germline V gene data show CDR1 as SGHNT and CDR2 as YYREEE (reference sequence). Trimming took 3 bases from V and 10 from J; bases not matched to a gene: 4. The CDR3 has 14 residues. In nucleotides, the CDR3 is TGTGCCAGCAGCTCCACGACAGGGGGCTCACCCCTCCACTTT. Translated: CASSSTTGGSPLHF.